Detailed here is one TCR beta chain. As yet, its antigen is unknown. Patients who underwent sequencing had shown CD8+CD57+ cell expansion by flow cytometry. This entry comes from a study of CD8+CD57+ T cells in acquired aplastic anemia. The overall study: DNA per sorted CD4+ or CD8+ sample ranged about 0.17 to 30 ug, averaging roughly 3.3 ug.

Genomic DNA, the template, was used for profiling of the TCR beta VDJ and CDR3. TCRdb re-called the reads with MiXCR, one entry per CDR3 protein. The sample has about 98,000 distinct CDR3 sequences, about 66% seen once. Germline V lookup: CDR1 SQVTM, CDR2 ANQGSEA. The CDR3 is 11 amino acids. Unmatched junction bases numbered 5, after V lost 8 bases and J lost 8 bases. Points from the study as a whole: Shared by patients and controls, 25 to 35 CD8+ CDR3s were abundant in patients.

The clonotype comes from a human donor with aplastic anemia. Sequenced input: sorted CD4+, CD8+, or CD8+CD57+ T cells (not recorded which) from PBMCs. The chain links TRBV29-1 to TRBJ2-2, with 7 bases identical to TRBD1. CDR3 coding DNA: TGCAGCACCAGACAGGGTGGGGAGCTGTTTTTT. It specifies CSTRQGGELFF.